Following are 29 T cell receptor beta chains from one sample sequenced in a study of Ad26.COV2.S vaccination and SARS-CoV-2 variants. As for treatment: roughly 18 received Ad26.COV2.S at low or high dose, single or two shots; roughly five received placebo; per-sample allocation not given. Sampling was done on day 63 after the first vaccine or placebo injection. Assay used: immunoSEQ multiplex PCR; TCRdb lists only in-frame clones, some missing. Of 320,000 or so clones listed, approximately 87% are singletons. The specimen comprised peripheral blood, sampled in a trial of Ad26.COV2.S vaccine versus placebo. The source of these receptors is a person between 18 and 59 years old who received the Ad26.COV2.S COVID-19 vaccine or a placebo.

This clone was detected a few times. The rearrangement links TRBV12-3 or TRBV12-4 to TRBJ1-2; D gene uncertain. The CDR3 runs 12 residues. Trimming cost V 6 bases and J 4 bases, with 9 bases left between them. CDR3 coding DNA: TGTGCCAGCAGCGGGCGGGGCTATGGCTACACCTTC. It specifies CASSGRGYGYTF.

The CDR3 reads CASSFRSGGEQFF. The CDR3 DNA reads TGTGCCAGCAGCTTTCGTAGCGGGGGAGAGCAGTTCTTC. V usage is TRBV4-2 and J usage is TRBJ2-1, with 9 bases identical to TRBD2. Germline V gene data show CDR1 as LGHNA and CDR2 as YNFKEQ. This CDR3 comprises 13 residues. After removal of 5 bases from V and 10 bases from J, the junction contained 6 bases not matched to a gene.

The chain couples TRBV6-5 to TRBJ1-2; D is ambiguous. CDR3 size: 15 residues. The V gene's germline CDR1 is MNHEY and CDR2 SVGAGI. V lost 0 bases and J 8 bases, leaving 16 bases between the germline ends. In nucleotides, the CDR3 is TGTGCCAGCAGTTACTCGAGGTGGGAACCGCGGGGCTACACCTTC. Translating it yields CASSYSRWEPRGYTF.

The rearrangement uses TRBV5-4 and TRBJ2-1; 11 bases are shared with TRBD2. The V segment lost 4 bases and the J segment 1 base; nucleotides outside the gene matches: 4. Germline CDR1 SGHNT, CDR2 YYREEE (reference sequence). The CDR3 consists of 16 residues. The CDR3 region has the DNA TGTGCCAGCAGCCCTACTAGCGGGAGTTCCTACAATGAGCAGTTCTTC. This codes for CASSPTSGSSYNEQFF.

CDR3 nucleotide sequence: TGTGCCTGGAGGGGGATCACTGAAGCTTTCTTT. It codes for CAWRGITEAFF. The chain combines TRBV30 with TRBJ1-1; D unresolved. V lost 3 bases and J 4 bases, leaving 6 bases between the germline ends. The CDR3 totals 11 residues. Germline V CDR1 and CDR2: GTSNPN, SVGIG (reference sequence).

The chain links TRBV6-4 to TRBJ2-1; 9 bases fit TRBD1. The CDR3 has 13 amino acids. The germline gives CDR1 MRHNA, CDR2 SNTAGT. Germline trimming cut 0 bases from V and 10 bases from J; bases unmatched to any gene: 1. CDR3 loop: CASSDSTGGEQFF. The CDR3 region has the DNA TGTGCCAGCAGTGACTCGACAGGGGGGGAGCAGTTCTTC.

The rearrangement links TRBV29-1 to TRBJ1-1, with D perhaps matching TRBD1 (5 bases). With 0 bases removed from V and 6 bases from J, the gap between germline ends came to 11 bases. CDR3 length: 13 amino acids. Germline V lookup: CDR1 SQVTM, CDR2 ANQGSEA. CDR3 DNA sequence: TGCAGCGTTGAAGATCGAAGGGGCCCTGAAGCTTTCTTT. Protein sequence: CSVEDRRGPEAFF.

The V call is TRBV18, the J call TRBJ2-1, with 7 bases that match TRBD1. CDR3 size: 18 residues. Germline CDR1 reads KGHSH; CDR2 reads LQKENI. Trimming took 4 bases from V and 0 from J; bases not matched to a gene: 12. The chain's CDR3 is CASSRPGQLPSSYNEQFF. CDR3 DNA sequence: TGTGCCAGCTCACGACCGGGACAGCTTCCGAGCTCCTACAATGAGCAGTTCTTC. Complete variable domain (other parts from reference TRBV18 and TRBJ2-1): NAGVMQNPRHLVRRRGQEARLRCSPMKGHSHVYWYRQLPEEGLKFMVYLQKENIIDESGMPKERFSAEFPKEGPSILRIQQVVRGDSAAYFCASSRPGQLPSSYNEQFFGPGTRLTVL.

The chain has TRBV3-1 (or the pseudogene TRBV3-2) and TRBJ1-2; D perhaps matches TRBD1 (5 bases). Deletions cut 3 bases from V and 8 bases from J, with 16 bases between. The CDR3 has 14 amino acids. CDR1 and CDR2 (germline): LGHDT, YNNKEL (reference sequence). CDR3 DNA: TGTGCCAGCAGCCAGGGGCCAGCCGCCCTAGGCTACACCTTC. Translating it yields CASSQGPAALGYTF.

The V call is TRBV5-4, the J call TRBJ1-4; tentatively, D is TRBD1 (6 bases). Trimming stripped 4 bases from V and 7 bases from J, with 20 bases between. The germline V gene encodes CDR1 SGHNT and CDR2 YYREEE (reference sequence). This CDR3 spans 16 amino acids. The CDR3 protein is CASSPTPGQLTEKLFF. The CDR3 DNA is TGTGCCAGCAGCCCAACCCCCGGACAGCTTACTGAAAAACTGTTTTTT.

The rearrangement links TRBV28 to TRBJ1-1; TRBD1 matches 10 bases. V gave up 5 bases and J gave up 3 bases; unmatched junction bases: 6. Germline lookup yields CDR1 MDHEN and CDR2 SYDVKM. This CDR3 spans 15 amino acids. The CDR3, as DNA: TGTGCCAGCAGTGGCTCCGGGACAGGGGACACTGAAGCTTTCTTT. This translates into CASSGSGTGDTEAFF.

The chain uses TRBV12-5 and TRBJ2-3; either TRBD1 or TRBD2 may supply D (6 bases each). Germline V lookup: CDR1 LGHNT, CDR2 FRNRAP. This CDR3 region has 14 residues. Trimming took off 6 bases at V and 7 bases at J, with 17 bases between the two ends. Here the CDR3 DNA reads TGTGCTAGTGGCTCCGGGGGCCTACGATATACGCAGTATTTT. Amino acids: CASGSGGLRYTQYF.

The V and J genes are TRBV7-6 and TRBJ2-7, with 13 bases fitting TRBD2. The CDR3 contains 15 residues. After removal of 5 bases from V and 5 bases from J, the junction contained 6 bases not matched to a gene. The germline V gene has CDR1 SGHVS and CDR2 FNYEAQ. CDR3 DNA sequence: TGTGCCAGCAGCCCACGGACTAGCGGGGGAAACGAGCAGTACTTC. Residues: CASSPRTSGGNEQYF.

The chain joins TRBV13 to TRBJ2-7; D is undetermined. Germline V gene sequence: CDR1 PRHDT, CDR2 FYEKMQ (reference sequence). V lost 1 base and J lost 6, with 4 bases in between. This CDR3 region has 11 residues. The CDR3 is CASSLVSEQYF. The DNA for the CDR3 is TGTGCCAGCAGCTTAGTCTCCGAGCAGTACTTC.

The chain is built from TRBV18 and TRBJ2-5, with 9 bases matching TRBD1. The CDR3 runs 16 residues. The germline V gene encodes CDR1 KGHSH and CDR2 LQKENI. With V trimmed by 0 bases and J by 4 bases, 6 bases remained unmatched. The CDR3 here is CASSPPTGQGRETQYF. CDR3 sequence (DNA): TGTGCCAGCTCACCACCGACGGGACAGGGCCGAGAGACCCAGTACTTC.

The rearrangement links TRBV6-5 to TRBJ2-7; either TRBD1 or TRBD2 may supply D (5 bases each). The CDR3 length is 16 residues. V gave up 1 base and J gave up 2 bases, with 15 bases separating them. In germline, CDR1 is MNHEY, CDR2 SVGAGI. CDR3 sequence reads: CASSYFLRDPPYEQYF. CDR3 nucleotides: TGTGCCAGCAGTTACTTTCTCCGGGACCCTCCCTACGAGCAGTACTTC.

The gene calls are TRBV18 and TRBJ2-5, with 8 positions matching TRBD2. This CDR3 is built from 15 residues. Germline loops: CDR1 KGHSH, CDR2 LQKENI. V trimming: 3 bases; J trimming: 1 base; junction bases outside the gene matches: 4. The DNA for the CDR3 is TGTGCCAGCTCACCCCCGGGGGGGGTCCAAGAGACCCAGTACTTC. Translation: CASSPPGGVQETQYF.

The chain combines TRBV7-9 with TRBJ1-1; a weak D match, TRBD1 (6 bases). V was clipped by 8 bases and J by 4 bases, with 17 bases between them. Germline CDR1 reads SEHNR; CDR2 reads FQNEAQ (reference sequence). The CDR3 length is 14 residues. The CDR3 region is CASLETGQGTEAFF. CDR3 bases: TGTGCCAGCTTAGAGACAGGCCAGGGCACTGAAGCTTTCTTT.

CDR3 region: CASSSGWGGDTEAFF. The CDR3 DNA reads TGCGCCAGCAGCAGTGGATGGGGAGGTGATACTGAAGCTTTCTTT. The chain couples TRBV5-1 to TRBJ1-1; D not resolved. Trimming cost V 4 bases and J 5 bases, with 18 bases left between them. Germline CDR1 reads SGHRS; CDR2 reads YFSETQ. This CDR3 has 15 amino acids.

The chain recombines TRBV18 with TRBJ2-7; 8 bases align to TRBD2. The ends lost 3 bases at V and 0 bases at J; junction bases unmatched: 4. Germline V gene lookup returns CDR1 KGHSH and CDR2 LQKENI. This CDR3 has 15 amino acids. In DNA, the CDR3 is TGTGCCAGCTCACCTGGCGGGGGGAGCTCCTACGAGCAGTACTTC. Protein: CASSPGGGSSYEQYF.

The chain is built from TRBV13 and TRBJ1-2; possible D gene TRBD1, 6 bases. Germline loops: CDR1 PRHDT, CDR2 FYEKMQ (reference sequence). The CDR3 is made up of 16 amino acids. V was clipped by 1 base and J by 3 bases, with 15 bases between them. The CDR3: CASSLAVRGGDYGYTF. CDR3 DNA: TGTGCCAGCAGCTTAGCAGTCAGGGGAGGGGACTATGGCTACACCTTC. Full variable domain (missing parts from reference TRBV13 and TRBJ1-2): AAGVIQSPRHLIKEKRETATLKCYPIPRHDTVYWYQQGPGQDPQFLISFYEKMQSDKGSIPDRFSAQQFSDYHSELNMSSLELGDSALYFCASSLAVRGGDYGYTFGSGTRLTVV.

The chain joins TRBV2 to TRBJ1-2; D possibly corresponds to TRBD1 (5 bases). The CDR3 runs 13 residues. Germline V gives CDR1 SNHLY, CDR2 FYNNEI. Trimming cost V 3 bases and J 4 bases, with 9 bases left between them. CDR3 coding DNA: TGTGCCAGCAGTGAGGGGACCGGCTATGGCTACACCTTC. Translation: CASSEGTGYGYTF.

This clone was picked up one time. The gene calls are TRBV10-3 and TRBJ1-6; the match to TRBD1 covers 8 bases. Germline trimming cut 6 bases from V and 8 bases from J; bases unmatched to any gene: 6. The CDR3 consists of 14 residues. CDR1 and CDR2 from the germline V gene are ENHRY and SYGVKD. The CDR3 protein is CAIRRGQADSPLHF. CDR3 nucleotides: TGTGCCATCAGGAGGGGACAGGCAGATTCACCCCTCCACTTT.

J is TRBJ1-6 and V is TRBV6-6, with D unclear. The V end lost 10 bases, the J end lost 7 bases, and 14 bases lay between the germline ends. The CDR3 contains 13 residues. Germline CDR1 MNHNY, CDR2 SVGAGI (reference sequence). The CDR3 sequence is CATTDYRNSPLHF. The CDR3, as DNA: TGTGCCACTACGGACTATAGGAATTCACCCCTCCACTTT.

The chain is built from TRBV19 and TRBJ2-1; 10 positions agree with TRBD2. Germline V CDR1 and CDR2: LNHDA, SQIVND (reference sequence). The trim removed 7 bases at V and 1 base at J, leaving 4 bases unmatched. CDR3 length: 15 amino acids. The CDR3 DNA sequence: TGTGCCAGTATCCCTAGCGGGAGTTCCTACAATGAGCAGTTCTTC. It yields the protein CASIPSGSSYNEQFF. Using reference TRBV19 and TRBJ2-1 for the parts outside the CDR3, the full variable domain is DGGITQSPKYLFRKEGQNVTLSCEQNLNHDAMYWYRQDPGQGLRLIYYSQIVNDFQKGDIAEGYSVSREKKESFPLTVTSAQKNPTAFYLCASIPSGSSYNEQFFGPGTRLTVL.

V is TRBV4-2 and J is TRBJ1-2; D remains unclear. The CDR3 has 13 residues. Deletions cut 0 bases from V and 4 bases from J, with 6 bases between. Germline V lookup: CDR1 LGHNA, CDR2 YNFKEQ. CDR3 loop: CASSQDKGYGYTF. DNA for the CDR3: TGTGCCAGCAGCCAAGACAAAGGCTATGGCTACACCTTC.

The chain carries TRBV9 and TRBJ2-7; possibly TRBD1 or TRBD2 for D (5 bases each). V lost 3 bases and J 6 bases, leaving 22 bases between the germline ends. CDR3 length: 16 residues. Germline V gene sequence: CDR1 SGDLS, CDR2 YYNGEE. The chain's CDR3 is CASSGSSAPGLLEQYF. In nucleotides, the CDR3 is TGTGCCAGCAGCGGATCCTCGGCCCCGGGGCTTCTCGAGCAGTACTTC.

The genes are TRBV19 and TRBJ1-1; D possibly corresponds to TRBD1 (6 bases). CDR3 size: 15 residues. Germline CDR1 reads LNHDA; CDR2 reads SQIVND (reference sequence). The ends were cut back, 5 bases at V and 6 bases at J, with 19 bases in the middle. CDR3 DNA sequence: TGTGCCAGTAGTGTCCCTTTAGGGGGATCCCCTGAAGCTTTCTTT. Its protein product is CASSVPLGGSPEAFF.

The gene calls are TRBV4-3 and TRBJ1-2; perhaps TRBD1 as D (6 bases). The CDR3 contains 15 residues. The ends were cut back, 4 bases at V and 0 bases at J, with 12 bases in the middle. Germline V lookup: CDR1 LGHNA, CDR2 YSLEER. CDR3 sequence reads: CASSPGTQANYGYTF. The DNA for the CDR3 is TGCGCCAGCAGCCCGGGGACACAAGCTAACTATGGCTACACCTTC.